The rows below give T cell receptor beta chains drawn from one sample of a study of shared clonotypes between healthy human individuals. Clones were sequenced by immunoSEQ multiplex PCR, and TCRdb holds only the in-frame ones, with some missing. The data show 450,000 to 500,000 clones, with roughly 80% seen just once and roughly 13% held by the top ten. The specimen was PBMCs. Every receptor here comes from a woman aged 40-49 years in good health. Some clones in this sample may be carry-over from other donors' samples. Both conserved end residues are part of each CDR3.

>TRBV7-2|TRBJ1-5|14
CASSLIQGGQPQHF
>TRBV9|TRBJ2-1|15
CASSVGLAPPNEQFF
>TRBV13|TRBJ1-5|14
CASSLGPGEQPQHF
>TRBV13|TRBJ2-2|17
CASSRYGTSGRHGELFF
>TRBV19|TRBJ2-5|13
CASTPGDGETQYF
>TRBV30|TRBJ2-5|16
CAWSVGVAGGPETQYF
>TRBV10-3|TRBJ1-4|16
CAISESTGTIHEKLFF
>TRBV18|TRBJ2-7|14
CASSLAGVDYEQYF
>TRBV30|TRBJ1-2|13
CAWSVQGRVGYTF
>TRBV5-4|TRBJ1-1|15
CASSLAASPGTEAFF
>TRBV27|TRBJ2-1|14
CASSLTGGANEQFF
>TRBV5-1|TRBJ2-2|12
CATGVNTGELFF
>TRBV30|TRBJ2-6|13
CAWSAPGANVLTF
>TRBV30|TRBJ1-2|14
CAWSVQGRDYGYTF
>TRBV27|TRBJ2-7|16
CASRRRQGPLYYEQYF
>TRBV15|TRBJ2-3|17
CATSRDLGTGGTDTQYF
>TRBV7-2|TRBJ2-5|13
CASSLRIEETQYF
>TRBV19|TRBJ1-2|13
CASSPKQQGGYTF
>TRBV25-1|TRBJ1-1|16
CASIRQGLRVNTEAFF
>TRBV5-4|TRBJ2-2|15
CASSSGTHLTGELFF
>TRBV10-2|TRBJ2-7|13
CASSETNRAKQYF
>TRBV5-1|TRBJ2-2|15
CASSPPTTNTGEPFF
>TRBV7-8|TRBJ1-1|14
CASSGQVSASEAFF
>TRBV30|TRBJ2-5|13
CAFAAGTQETQYF
>TRBV12-5|TRBJ2-7|13
CASSASGRIEQYF
>TRBV28|TRBJ2-7|12
CASSGGKGEQYF
>TRBV5-1|TRBJ2-7|13
CASSLAAEGEQYF
>TRBV11-2|TRBJ2-3|17
CASSSTTGGQGTDTQYF
>TRBV4-3|TRBJ1-2|17
CASSQVETGGAWYGYTF
>TRBV20-1|TRBJ2-1|11
CSGLWINEQFF
>TRBV20-1|TRBJ2-1|10
CSAIGNEQFF
>TRBV10-1|TRBJ2-3|16
CASSPIMAGEADTQYF
>TRBV30|TRBJ2-5|14
CAWRFSGGQETQYF
>TRBV11-2|TRBJ2-2|16
CASSPSSGPGTGELFF
>TRBV21-1|TRBJ2-7|14
CASSTRDISYEQYF
>TRBV9|TRBJ2-5|16
CASSVGPAADRETQYF
>TRBV18|TRBJ2-2|17
CASSPRLAGGHTGELFF
>TRBV7-2|TRBJ2-5|15
CASSLNSGDGETQYF
>TRBV29-1|TRBJ2-5|13
CSVAARPQETQYF
>TRBV28|TRBJ2-7|14
CASKGRGPSYEQYF
>TRBV28|TRBJ1-5|17
CASSLGGPLFLNQPQHF
>TRBV6-1|TRBJ1-1|11
CASKDLTEAFF
>TRBV25-1|TRBJ2-5|14
CASSPGQKQETQYF
>TRBV5-6|TRBJ1-1|12
CASSLGGFGAFF
>TRBV30|TRBJ2-1|14
CAWSVVELGGEQFF
>TRBV2|TRBJ2-1|14
CASGGLAGGNEQFF
>TRBV6-1|TRBJ2-7|13
CASSVSGAYEQYF
>TRBV11-2|TRBJ2-1|11
CASSLGGEQFF
>TRBV7-9|TRBJ1-1|18
CASSPNEGRGNTEAWDFF
>TRBV5-4|TRBJ2-1|13
CASSLELRGEQFF
>TRBV11-3|TRBJ2-2|14
CASSRTRDTGELFF
>TRBV28|TRBJ1-1|12
CASTTLNTEAFF
>TRBV2|TRBJ2-2|15
CASSEQGQGAGELFF
>TRBV2|TRBJ2-5|14
CASKWASGQETQYF
>TRBV2|TRBJ1-1|14
CASSVGRSSAEAFF
>TRBV6-6|TRBJ2-5|12
CASSQGGETQYF
>TRBV7-2|TRBJ2-7|16
CASSLNSGSSSYEQYF